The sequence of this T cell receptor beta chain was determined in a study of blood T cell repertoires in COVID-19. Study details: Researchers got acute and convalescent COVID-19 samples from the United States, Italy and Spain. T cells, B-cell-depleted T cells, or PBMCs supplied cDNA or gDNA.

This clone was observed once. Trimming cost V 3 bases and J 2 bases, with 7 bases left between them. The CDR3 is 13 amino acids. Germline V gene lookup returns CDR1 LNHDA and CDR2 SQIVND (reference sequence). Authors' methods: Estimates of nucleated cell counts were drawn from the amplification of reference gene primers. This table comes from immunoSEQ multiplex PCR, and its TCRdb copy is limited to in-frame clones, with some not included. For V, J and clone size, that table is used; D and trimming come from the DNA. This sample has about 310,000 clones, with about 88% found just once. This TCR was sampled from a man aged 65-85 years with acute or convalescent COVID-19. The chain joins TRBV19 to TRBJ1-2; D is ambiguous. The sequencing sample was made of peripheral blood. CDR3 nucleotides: TGTGCCAGTAGTATTGACTGGAACTATGGCTACACCTTC. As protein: CASSIDWNYGYTF.